A single sample is the source of the 29 T cell receptor beta chains below, sequenced in a study of blood T cell repertoires in COVID-19. Clones were sequenced by immunoSEQ multiplex PCR, and TCRdb holds only the in-frame ones, with some missing. The sample lists fewer than 350,000 clones; roughly 90% were seen once. Sequencing was carried out using PBMCs or T cells enriched from blood (not recorded which). The receptors originated from a man between 40 and 49 years old who had been exposed to COVID-19.

The J gene is TRBJ1-1, the V gene TRBV30; D not certain. Germline lookup yields CDR1 GTSNPN and CDR2 SVGIG (reference sequence). The length of the CDR3 is 14 residues. V was clipped by 1 base and J by 1 base, with 10 bases between them. Written as DNA, the CDR3 is TGTGCCTGGAGTGGGCGGGGTAGGAACACTGAAGCTTTCTTT. Protein sequence: CAWSGRGRNTEAFF. The full variable domain, completed using reference TRBV30 and TRBJ1-1, is SQTIHQWPATLVQPVGSPLSLECTVEGTSNPNLYWYRQAAGRGLQLLFYSVGIGQISSEVPQNLSASRPQDRQFILSSKKLLLSDSGFYLCAWSGRGRNTEAFFGQGTRLTVV.

This clone appeared once. V usage is TRBV28 and J usage is TRBJ2-1, with TRBD2 matching 14 bases. The CDR3 has 20 amino acids. The J segment lost 3 bases and the V segment lost 4 bases, leaving 14 bases of the junction unmatched. Germline CDR1 reads MDHEN; CDR2 reads SYDVKM. The CDR3 bases are TGTGCCAGCAGTTCCACGCGGAGACTAGCGGGAGGGCCGCGCTACAATGAGCAGTTCTTC. It specifies CASSSTRRLAGGPRYNEQFF.

The chain employs TRBV28 and TRBJ1-1; D is perhaps TRBD1 (6 bases). V dropped 1 base and J dropped 4 bases, with 10 bases sitting between them. Germline V gene sequence: CDR1 MDHEN, CDR2 SYDVKM. The CDR3 sequence is 14 residues long. The CDR3 DNA is TGTGCCAGCAGTTTATCGCAGGGGCTCACTGAAGCTTTCTTT. It codes for CASSLSQGLTEAFF.

V is TRBV9 and J is TRBJ1-5; D uncertain. V lost 0 bases and J 6 bases, leaving 10 bases between the germline ends. Per the germline V gene, CDR1 is SGDLS and CDR2 is YYNGEE. There are 14 residues in the CDR3. The CDR3 sequence: CASSVDGSGQPQHF. The CDR3 DNA follows: TGTGCCAGCAGCGTAGATGGCAGCGGTCAGCCCCAGCATTTT.

The chain employs TRBV24-1 and TRBJ2-3; D perhaps matches TRBD1 (6 bases). The germline V and J ends were trimmed by 4 bases and 3 bases, with 19 bases remaining between them. Germline values: CDR1 KGHDR, CDR2 SFDVKD. This CDR3 has 17 residues. The CDR3 loop is CATSDQSHGQITDTQYF. Written as DNA, the CDR3 is TGTGCCACCAGTGACCAATCCCATGGACAGATAACAGATACGCAGTATTTT.

The chain uses TRBV4-3 and TRBJ1-1; D unclear. This CDR3 has 13 residues. Trimming removed 0 bases from V and 11 bases from J, with 13 bases in between. Germline V lookup: CDR1 LGHNA, CDR2 YSLEER. DNA of the CDR3: TGCGCCAGCAGCCAAGATGCGGGGTCGGGGGCTTTCTTT. Its translation is CASSQDAGSGAFF.

V gene TRBV5-1 combines with J gene TRBJ1-5; D is uncertain. Trimming pared 2 bases from V and 6 bases from J, leaving 12 bases between. CDR3 size: 14 residues. From germline, CDR1 is SGHRS and CDR2 YFSETQ. CDR3 DNA sequence: TGCGCCAGCAGCTTTCGGGAAGGGAGTCAGCCCCAGCATTTT. It encodes CASSFREGSQPQHF.

This sequence joins TRBV3-1 (or the pseudogene TRBV3-2) and TRBJ1-1; 8 bases map to TRBD1. V was clipped by 0 bases and J by 10 bases; unmatched bases: 4. The germline CDR1 and CDR2 sequences are LGHDT and YNNKEL (reference sequence). CDR3 length: 13 residues. The CDR3 region is CASSQDRGRAAFF. The CDR3 nucleotides read TGTGCCAGCAGCCAAGACAGGGGGCGAGCAGCTTTCTTT.

The gene calls are TRBV3-1 (or the pseudogene TRBV3-2) and TRBJ2-5; maybe TRBD2 (6 bases). CDR3 length equals 16 residues. The V gene's germline CDR1 is LGHDT and CDR2 YNNKEL (reference sequence). V was pared by 5 bases and J by 7 bases, with 23 bases between. Written as DNA, the CDR3 is TGTGCCAGCAGCGGAGGCCGGGAGAGTGCTGATGGGACCCAGTACTTC. Translation: CASSGGRESADGTQYF.

The chain is built from TRBV28 and TRBJ2-1; D gene unclear. CDR3 size: 16 residues. Germline V lookup: CDR1 MDHEN, CDR2 SYDVKM. The ends were cut back, 7 bases at V and 8 bases at J, with 24 bases in the middle. The CDR3 DNA follows: TGTGCCAGCACCAACGCCTCTGCCGAGCACGCGCATGAGCAGTTCTTC. It translates to CASTNASAEHAHEQFF.

The rearrangement joins TRBV5-1 to TRBJ2-1; tentatively, D is TRBD2 (5 bases). The V gene lost 3 bases and the J gene lost 3 bases, with 16 bases spanning the gap. Germline V gene data show CDR1 as SGHRS and CDR2 as YFSETQ. The CDR3 covers 16 residues. In nucleotides, the CDR3 is TGCGCCAGCAGCTCGACCTTGAGCGGAAGCTACAATGAGCAGTTCTTC. Encoded protein: CASSSTLSGSYNEQFF.

The chain is built from TRBV7-2 and TRBJ1-5; TRBD1 aligns across 9 bases. This CDR3 comprises 17 residues. V trimming: 2 bases; J trimming: 3 bases; junction bases outside the gene matches: 8. CDR1 is SGHTA, CDR2 FQGNSA, per germline. The CDR3 DNA is TGTGCCAGCAGCTTACTGATACGGGACAGGGCCAATCAGCCCCAGCATTTT. Protein product: CASSLLIRDRANQPQHF.

The chain links TRBV6-5 to TRBJ2-7; D perhaps matches TRBD1 (5 bases). Germline lookup yields CDR1 MNHEY and CDR2 SVGAGI. The CDR3 contains 11 residues. V lost 8 bases to trimming and J lost 2 bases, with 7 bases between them. The chain's CDR3 is CASGQTYEQYF. The CDR3 region has the DNA TGTGCCAGCGGACAAACCTACGAGCAGTACTTC.

V usage is TRBV7-9 and J usage is TRBJ1-2; the match to TRBD1 covers 8 bases. The CDR3 is 17 residues long. The J segment lost 1 base and the V segment lost 2 bases, leaving 9 bases of the junction unmatched. Germline-derived CDR1 and CDR2 are SEHNR and FQNEAQ (reference sequence). The CDR3 protein is CASSLLLRQGNNYGYTF. CDR3 in DNA: TGTGCCAGCAGCTTATTATTGCGACAGGGGAATAACTATGGCTACACCTTC.

V gene TRBV18 combines with J gene TRBJ2-2; D perhaps matches TRBD2 (5 bases). The germline V gene has CDR1 KGHSH and CDR2 LQKENI. The CDR3 has 14 residues. V was cut by 3 bases and J by 1 base, with 6 bases left in between. Here the CDR3 reads CASSPRENTGELFF. In nucleotides, the CDR3 is TGTGCCAGCTCACCGAGGGAGAACACCGGGGAGCTGTTTTTT.

This clone is a singleton in its sample. The chain joins TRBV19 to TRBJ1-1, with a possible D match to TRBD1 (5 bases). CDR1 and CDR2 from the germline V gene are LNHDA and SQIVND (reference sequence). This CDR3 has 14 amino acids. The V gene lost 6 bases and the J gene lost 0 bases, with 11 bases spanning the gap. The CDR3 reads CASRFSGVNTEAFF. CDR3 in DNA: TGTGCCAGTAGGTTTTCGGGGGTGAACACTGAAGCTTTCTTT.

This chain uses TRBV10-3 with TRBJ2-1; 7 bases are a match to TRBD2. The CDR3 is made up of 15 amino acids. The V and J ends lost 6 bases and 6 bases, in that order; junction bases with no gene match: 11. Germline lookup yields CDR1 ENHRY and CDR2 SYGVKD. The CDR3 protein is CAIRDSLAVFNEQFF. DNA for the CDR3: TGTGCCATCAGAGACAGCCTAGCGGTCTTCAATGAGCAGTTCTTC.

The J gene is TRBJ1-1, the V gene TRBV19; possibly TRBD1 for D (6 bases). V lost 0 bases and J lost 3, with 14 bases in between. The CDR3 has 16 residues. Looked up from germline, CDR1 is LNHDA and CDR2 is SQIVND (reference sequence). The CDR3 sequence is CASSIDLDSFYTEAFF. The CDR3, as DNA: TGTGCCAGTAGTATAGATTTGGACAGTTTTTACACTGAAGCTTTCTTT.

This chain joins TRBV5-1 and TRBJ2-5, with TRBD1 matching over 9 bases. The CDR3 has 16 amino acids. Germline V gene data show CDR1 as SGHRS and CDR2 as YFSETQ. Trimming at V came to 1 base and at J to 6 bases, leaving 10 bases not matched to a gene. The CDR3 nucleotides read TGCGCCAGCAGCTTGCCGGGACAGGGCTTACCTAAGACCCAGTACTTC. It codes for CASSLPGQGLPKTQYF. The variable domain in full, completed from reference TRBV5-1 and TRBJ2-5, reads KAGVTQTPRYLIKTRGQQVTLSCSPISGHRSVSWYQQTPGQGLQFLFEYFSETQRNKGNFPGRFSGRQFSNSRSEMNVSTLELGDSALYLCASSLPGQGLPKTQYFGPGTRLLVL.

The chain has TRBV9 and TRBJ2-5, with a weak D call TRBD2 (8 bases). The CDR3 runs to 15 residues. Germline lookup yields CDR1 SGDLS and CDR2 YYNGEE. Trimming removed 2 bases at V and 1 base at J, with 12 bases between. The CDR3 DNA follows: TGTGCCAGCAGCGTTAGCGGGACAGCCCAAGAGACCCAGTACTTC. Amino acid sequence: CASSVSGTAQETQYF.

The chain combines TRBV3-1 (or the pseudogene TRBV3-2) with TRBJ1-1; no reliable D call. With 1 base removed from V and 0 bases from J, the gap between germline ends came to 6 bases. The CDR3 is 14 residues long. CDR1 is LGHDT, CDR2 YNNKEL, per germline (reference sequence). The DNA of the CDR3 is TGTGCCAGCAGCCAAGGAGGCATGAACACTGAAGCTTTCTTT. This sequence encodes CASSQGGMNTEAFF.

This clone was found a few times. The chain recombines TRBV29-1 with TRBJ2-2, with TRBD1 as a possible D gene (6 bases). There are 18 residues in the CDR3. Trimming left V 6 bases short and J 3 bases short, with 26 bases between. In germline, CDR1 is SQVTM, CDR2 ANQGSEA. CDR3 sequence reads: CSVRKTGTFEGDTGELFF. Written as DNA, the CDR3 is TGCAGCGTGAGAAAGACAGGAACCTTCGAAGGTGACACCGGGGAGCTGTTTTTT.

The DNA for the CDR3 is TGTGCCTGGAGTCAGGGGGCAAGGGGACGAGGCTACACCTTC. It specifies CAWSQGARGRGYTF. The chain uses TRBV30 and TRBJ1-2, with 8 positions matching TRBD1. The CDR3 has 14 residues. V was clipped by 2 bases and J by 8 bases; unmatched bases: 10. CDR1 is GTSNPN, CDR2 SVGIG, per germline (reference sequence).

The chain links TRBV9 to TRBJ2-1; 15 positions agree with TRBD2. Germline V gene data show CDR1 as SGDLS and CDR2 as YYNGEE. The CDR3 contains 16 residues. The V gene end was trimmed by 3 bases and the J gene end by 7 bases; junction bases not matched to a gene: 5. The chain's CDR3 is CASSDHGTSGRNEQFF. The CDR3 nucleotides read TGTGCCAGCAGCGATCATGGGACTAGCGGGAGGAATGAGCAGTTCTTC.

Here the CDR3 reads CASSRNAVGQGVTVNSPLHF. The DNA for the CDR3 is TGCGCCAGCAGCCGCAACGCGGTGGGACAGGGGGTTACGGTAAATTCACCCCTCCACTTT. The gene calls are TRBV4-1 and TRBJ1-6; 11 nucleotides match TRBD1. CDR1 MGHRA and CDR2 YSYEKL come from the germline V gene. CDR3 length equals 20 residues. The V gene end was trimmed by 4 bases and the J gene end by 7 bases; junction bases not matched to a gene: 18.

The chain recombines TRBV4-2 with TRBJ1-5; no definite D call. Germline loops: CDR1 LGHNA, CDR2 YNFKEQ. V lost 3 bases and J lost 5, with 5 bases in between. This CDR3 has 12 residues. The DNA of the CDR3 is TGTGCCAGCAGCCAGGCAGATCAGCCCCAGCATTTT. Translation: CASSQADQPQHF.

DNA of the CDR3: TGTGCCAGCAGCGCGGGTCGGAAATCTAGCACAGATACGCAGTATTTT. Translating it yields CASSAGRKSSTDTQYF. This chain links TRBV7-9 with TRBJ2-3; tentative D call: TRBD2 (5 bases). Germline V lookup: CDR1 SEHNR, CDR2 FQNEAQ (reference sequence). The CDR3 totals 16 residues. V was pared by 5 bases and J by 0 bases, with 15 bases between.

V is TRBV7-8 and J is TRBJ1-5; TRBD1 matches 7 bases. V was clipped by 5 bases and J by 5 bases; unmatched bases: 9. The CDR3 is 15 residues long. Germline V gene sequence: CDR1 SGHVS, CDR2 FQNEAQ. CDR3: CASSPAPGGDQPQHF. CDR3 sequence (DNA): TGTGCCAGCAGCCCAGCCCCAGGGGGTGATCAGCCCCAGCATTTT. Supplemented by reference TRBV7-8 and TRBJ1-5, the full variable domain reads GAGVSQSPRYKVAKRGQDVALRCDPISGHVSLFWYQQALGQGPEFLTYFQNEAQLDKSGLPSDRFFAERPEGSVSTLKIQRTQQEDSAVYLCASSPAPGGDQPQHFGDGTRLSIL.

The chain recombines TRBV19 with TRBJ2-7, with 9 bases fitting TRBD1. Trimming removed 7 bases from V and 5 bases from J; junction bases left unmatched: 6. CDR3 size: 13 residues. Germline V CDR1 and CDR2: LNHDA, SQIVND (reference sequence). The CDR3 loop reads CASMMGQGHEQYF. Here the CDR3 DNA reads TGTGCCAGTATGATGGGACAGGGCCACGAGCAGTACTTC.